What follows are 25 T cell receptor beta chains derived from one specimen sequenced in a study of PD-1 blockade in mismatch repair-deficient tumors. Libraries were prepared by immunoSEQ multiplex PCR; TCRdb keeps only in-frame clonotypes and omits some of them. The top ten clones hold 4% to 6% of a sample with around 110,000 clones, about 80% of them seen once. This specimen was peripheral blood, taken about 60 weeks after starting pembrolizumab. The receptors shown here come from an adult with mismatch repair-deficient cancer.

V is TRBV7-8 and J is TRBJ2-7; D is ambiguous. V was pared by 2 bases and J by 5 bases, with 7 bases between. Germline V gives CDR1 SGHVS, CDR2 FQNEAQ. The CDR3 totals 12 residues. The CDR3 sequence: CASSLRRDEQYF. CDR3 bases: TGTGCCAGCAGCTTAAGAAGGGACGAGCAGTACTTC.

The sample holds one count of this clone. The genes are TRBV9 and TRBJ2-3; 7 nucleotides match TRBD2. The junction had 5 bases not matched to a gene; V was cut back by 0 bases and J by 4 bases. Germline CDR1 reads SGDLS; CDR2 reads YYNGEE. The CDR3 is 15 residues long. The DNA of the CDR3 is TGTGCCAGCAGCGTAGGACTAGCTAGGCCAGATACGCAGTATTTT. Its translation is CASSVGLARPDTQYF. Combining the CDR3 with reference TRBV9 and TRBJ2-3 gives the whole variable domain DSGVTQTPKHLITATGQRVTLRCSPRSGDLSVYWYQQSLDQGLQFLIQYYNGEERAKGNILERFSAQQFPDLHSELNLSSLELGDSALYFCASSVGLARPDTQYFGPGTRLTVL.

This chain's CDR3 is CASSEVGVWGTEAFF. The CDR3 DNA reads TGTGCCAGCAGTGAAGTAGGTGTTTGGGGCACTGAAGCTTTCTTT. The genes are TRBV6-1 and TRBJ1-1; unclear D gene. V was trimmed by 1 base and J by 4 bases, leaving 13 bases between them. This CDR3 contains 15 residues. Germline lookup yields CDR1 MNHNS and CDR2 SASEGT.

The chain links TRBV18 to TRBJ2-1; no definite D call. CDR3 length: 14 amino acids. V was cut by 3 bases and J by 8 bases, with 14 bases left in between. Germline V gene lookup returns CDR1 KGHSH and CDR2 LQKENI. CDR3 DNA sequence: TGTGCCAGCTCACCCAGCGAGCGTTCACATGAGCAGTTCTTC. Translated, it gives CASSPSERSHEQFF. The variable domain in full, completed from reference TRBV18 and TRBJ2-1, reads NAGVMQNPRHLVRRRGQEARLRCSPMKGHSHVYWYRQLPEEGLKFMVYLQKENIIDESGMPKERFSAEFPKEGPSILRIQQVVRGDSAAYFCASSPSERSHEQFFGPGTRLTVL.

V gene TRBV6-6 combines with J gene TRBJ1-2; D perhaps matches TRBD1 (5 bases). This CDR3 spans 15 amino acids. The ends were cut back, 0 bases at V and 4 bases at J, with 12 bases in the middle. Germline CDR1 and CDR2: MNHNY and SVGAGI (reference sequence). The CDR3 loop reads CASSYSQGYSYGYTF. The DNA for the CDR3 is TGTGCCAGCAGTTACTCTCAGGGTTATAGCTATGGCTACACCTTC.

The chain couples TRBV29-1 to TRBJ2-7; D unclear. The CDR3 has 13 residues. Per germline, CDR1 SQVTM and CDR2 ANQGSEA. V was pared by 1 base and J by 3 bases, with 10 bases between. CDR3 nucleotide sequence: TGCAGCGTTGAAGGGACCAAAAACTACGAGCAGTACTTC. It is translated as CSVEGTKNYEQYF.

The chain recombines TRBV19 with TRBJ2-1, with TRBD2 identical over 13 bases. There are 17 residues in the CDR3. Looked up from germline, CDR1 is LNHDA and CDR2 is SQIVND (reference sequence). With 4 bases clipped from V and 0 bases from J, the junction kept 3 bases outside the gene matches. The CDR3 DNA follows: TGTGCCAGTAGTAAGGGACTAGCGGGGTCCTCCTACAATGAGCAGTTCTTC. This translates into CASSKGLAGSSYNEQFF. The full variable domain, rest sourced from reference TRBV19 and TRBJ2-1, is DGGITQSPKYLFRKEGQNVTLSCEQNLNHDAMYWYRQDPGQGLRLIYYSQIVNDFQKGDIAEGYSVSREKKESFPLTVTSAQKNPTAFYLCASSKGLAGSSYNEQFFGPGTRLTVL.

V is TRBV27 and J is TRBJ1-5, with a weak D call TRBD1 (5 bases). Between the trimmed V and J ends, which lost 2 bases and 8 bases, there was a span of 13 bases. Germline CDR1 and CDR2: MNHEY and SMNVEV (reference sequence). The CDR3 loop spans 14 amino acids. DNA of the CDR3: TGTGCCAGCAGTTTAAACTTGATGGGGGAGCCCCAGCATTTT. Protein sequence: CASSLNLMGEPQHF.

This chain links TRBV2 with TRBJ2-5; D is unresolved. This CDR3 has 13 residues. Germline CDR1 SNHLY, CDR2 FYNNEI. Trimming cost V 4 bases and J 1 base, with 7 bases left between them. The CDR3 sequence is CASSVSVQETQYF. The DNA of the CDR3 is TGTGCCAGCAGTGTATCAGTCCAAGAGACCCAGTACTTC. Full variable domain (rest looked up from reference TRBV2 and TRBJ2-5): EPEVTQTPSHQVTQMGQEVILRCVPISNHLYFYWYRQILGQKVEFLVSFYNNEISEKSEIFDDQFSVERPDGSNFTLKIRSTKLEDSAMYFCASSVSVQETQYFGPGTRLLVL.

A remark on this clone: With only one base between it and a far larger clone, this is likely a read error. The same CDR3 can be traced to other DNA sequences in this sample. The V call is TRBV5-1, the J call TRBJ2-7, with 11 bases identical to TRBD2. Germline CDR1 reads SGHRS; CDR2 reads YFSETQ. With V trimmed by 3 bases and J by 3 bases, 2 bases remained unmatched. This CDR3 spans 14 amino acids. This CDR3 is CASSYGTSGYEQYF. CDR3 bases: TGCGCCAGCAGCTACGGGACTAGCGGCTACGAGCAGTACTTC.

The CDR3 loop is CASSEISNQPQHF. CDR3 coding DNA: TGTGCCAGCAGTGAAATTAGCAATCAGCCCCAGCATTTT. The chain recombines TRBV6-1 with TRBJ1-5; no clear D gene. The germline V gene has CDR1 MNHNS and CDR2 SASEGT. V shed 2 bases and J shed 0 bases, with 2 bases lying between them. This CDR3 comprises 13 residues.

V and J are TRBV2 and TRBJ2-2, with 9 bases fitting TRBD2. Unmatched junction bases numbered 6, after V lost 4 bases and J lost 6 bases. CDR3 length: 15 residues. The germline V gene encodes CDR1 SNHLY and CDR2 FYNNEI. CDR3 nucleotides: TGTGCCAGCAGTGGCGGGAGGGCCGTAGCCGGGGAGCTGTTTTTT. This codes for CASSGGRAVAGELFF.

The genes are TRBV5-4 and TRBJ2-1, with 8 bases fitting TRBD2. Germline CDR1 SGHNT, CDR2 YYREEE (reference sequence). The CDR3 sequence is 17 residues long. V lost 5 bases, J lost 4 bases, and 14 bases stayed unmatched. The CDR3 DNA reads as TGTGCCAGCAGGCCCCCCAGCGGGAGCTCCGGTTACAATGAGCAGTTCTTC. It encodes CASRPPSGSSGYNEQFF.

The chain employs TRBV6-5 and TRBJ1-2, with D hard to call. Germline CDR1 reads MNHEY; CDR2 reads SVGAGI. There are 13 residues in the CDR3. Deletions cut 2 bases from V and 2 bases from J, with 6 bases between. The CDR3 nucleotides read TGTGCCAGCAGTTACGGACGGAACTATGGCTACACCTTC. Protein: CASSYGRNYGYTF.

The V call is TRBV7-9, the J call TRBJ1-1; D is undetermined. The V and J ends lost 5 bases and 1 base respectively, with 8 bases between them. This CDR3 spans 13 amino acids. Germline lookup yields CDR1 SEHNR and CDR2 FQNEAQ (reference sequence). The CDR3 nucleotides are TGTGCCAGCAGCCTCGACACGAACACTGAAGCTTTCTTT. Encoded protein: CASSLDTNTEAFF.

The sample holds one count of this clone. The J gene is TRBJ1-3, the V gene TRBV18; the D gene is possibly TRBD1 (6 bases). CDR1 KGHSH and CDR2 LQKENI come from the germline V gene. V was trimmed by 3 bases and J by 0 bases, leaving 18 bases between them. CDR3 length equals 18 residues. The CDR3 coding sequence is TGTGCCAGCTCACCTGGCGCAGGGGCGCTGGTCTCTGGAAACACCATATATTTT. Protein sequence: CASSPGAGALVSGNTIYF. Based on the CDR3 plus reference TRBV18 and TRBJ1-3, the full variable domain is NAGVMQNPRHLVRRRGQEARLRCSPMKGHSHVYWYRQLPEEGLKFMVYLQKENIIDESGMPKERFSAEFPKEGPSILRIQQVVRGDSAAYFCASSPGAGALVSGNTIYFGEGSWLTVV.

A single count supports this clone. The CDR3 DNA reads TGTGCCAGCAGCTTGGCCGGAAAACTGTTTTTT. Amino acid sequence: CASSLAGKLFF. This chain links TRBV5-8 with TRBJ1-4, with no clear D. The germline V gene has CDR1 SGHTS and CDR2 YDEGEE. The V gene lost 0 bases and the J gene lost 10 bases, with 4 bases spanning the gap. The CDR3 is 11 amino acids.

V usage is TRBV7-9 and J usage is TRBJ2-3; 9 bases align to TRBD1. The CDR3 is 15 residues long. Looked up from germline, CDR1 is SEHNR and CDR2 is FQNEAQ (reference sequence). Germline trimming cut 5 bases from V and 3 bases from J; bases unmatched to any gene: 6. The CDR3 DNA reads TGTGCCAGCAGCCCTTGGACAGGGGTGACAGATACGCAGTATTTT. This encodes CASSPWTGVTDTQYF.

The rearrangement links TRBV5-4 to TRBJ2-6, with a tentative D call TRBD2 (7 bases). CDR3 length equals 18 residues. V was shortened by 4 bases and J by 4 bases, with 21 bases between the two germline ends. Germline V lookup: CDR1 SGHNT, CDR2 YYREEE (reference sequence). DNA of the CDR3: TGTGCCAGCAGCGTAGGAAATAAGGGGGGGGCAGGGGCCAACGTCCTGACTTTC. It yields the protein CASSVGNKGGAGANVLTF.

This chain joins TRBV7-3 and TRBJ1-1; TRBD1 matches at 10 bases. Per germline, CDR1 SGHTA and CDR2 FQGTGA. The CDR3 consists of 17 residues. V dropped 2 bases and J dropped 3; count of bases not matched to a gene: 9. CDR3 loop: CASSLGQVGTGDTEAFF. CDR3 sequence (DNA): TGTGCCAGCAGCTTAGGTCAGGTAGGGACAGGGGACACTGAAGCTTTCTTT. The whole variable domain, remainder taken from reference TRBV7-3 and TRBJ1-1, is GAGVSQTPSNKVTEKGKYVELRCDPISGHTALYWYRQSLGQGPEFLIYFQGTGAADDSGLPNDRFFAVRPEGSVSTLKIQRTERGDSAVYLCASSLGQVGTGDTEAFFGQGTRLTVV.

V and J are TRBV25-1 and TRBJ1-1, with 7 positions matching TRBD1. In germline, CDR1 is MGHDK, CDR2 SYGVNS. The CDR3 length is 15 residues. V shed 3 bases, J shed 3 bases, and the junction held 7 bases outside the gene matches. CDR3 nucleotides: TGTGCCAGCAGTGAGTCGACAGGGTACGACACTGAAGCTTTCTTT. Translated: CASSESTGYDTEAFF.

The chain has TRBV30 and TRBJ2-5; unclear D gene. This CDR3 comprises 14 residues. Trimming shortened V by 2 bases and J by 1 base, and 11 bases separated the two germline ends. Germline lookup yields CDR1 GTSNPN and CDR2 SVGIG (reference sequence). CDR3 loop: CAWSPLQFQETQYF. DNA for the CDR3: TGTGCCTGGAGTCCCCTGCAGTTCCAAGAGACCCAGTACTTC.

This sequence joins TRBV5-1 and TRBJ1-1; D is unclear. CDR1 is SGHRS and CDR2 is YFSETQ in the germline V gene. This CDR3 comprises 14 residues. Trimming took 5 bases from V and 0 from J, leaving 11 bases between them. CDR3 DNA sequence: TGCGCCAGCAGAACGGCGGGATTGAACACTGAAGCTTTCTTT. Translating gives CASRTAGLNTEAFF.

The chain is built from TRBV15 and TRBJ2-1; no clear D gene. This CDR3 spans 15 amino acids. Germline loops: CDR1 LNHNV, CDR2 YYDKDF (reference sequence). The V end lost 5 bases, the J end lost 0 bases, and 11 bases lay between the germline ends. The CDR3 is CATSLDGFSYNEQFF. CDR3 nucleotides: TGTGCCACCAGCCTGGACGGTTTCTCCTACAATGAGCAGTTCTTC.

The V gene is TRBV7-2, the J gene TRBJ2-2; D might be TRBD1 (6 bases). Germline V gene data show CDR1 as SGHTA and CDR2 as FQGNSA. CDR3 size: 16 residues. Trimming pared 3 bases from V and 4 bases from J, leaving 15 bases between. DNA of the CDR3: TGTGCCAGCAGCTTCACAGGGACGTCGTCCACCGGGGAGCTGTTTTTT. Amino acids: CASSFTGTSSTGELFF.